The clone carrying this T cell receptor beta chain was found many times. UMIs and a universal primer site were added when TCR cDNA was made by 5'RACE template switching. TCRdb analysed the 5' RACE reads with MiXCR anew, one entry per CDR3 protein. The repertoire holds 70,000 or so distinct CDR3 sequences, with approximately 6.2% as singletons. This record belongs to a study of T cells after yellow fever vaccination. The CDR3 has 15 amino acids. Losses at the gene ends were 3 bases for V and 6 bases for J; bases not matched to a gene: 11. Germline V gene lookup returns CDR1 SGHTA and CDR2 FQGNSA. The source was CD4+ T cells sorted from PBMCs, collected less than 16 days after the first yellow fever vaccination. This sequence originates from a man younger than 35 who received the YFV17D yellow fever vaccine. The chain is built from TRBV7-2 and TRBJ2-7, with 7 nucleotides matching TRBD1. The chain's CDR3 is CASSLGRGLGGEQYF. The CDR3 DNA reads as TGTGCCAGCAGCTTGGGTAGGGGGCTAGGAGGCGAGCAGTACTTC.